Listed below are T cell receptor beta chains from one sample, sequenced in a study of cytomegalovirus exposure and HLA in healthy donors. Profiling relied on immunoSEQ multiplex PCR, and the TCRdb table lists in-frame clones only, not all of them. The table has about 130,000 clones, less than 80% seen once; the top ten hold around 7%. Sequenced input: PBMCs. The receptors originated from a man aged 35-49 years in good health and CMV-seropositive. Each CDR3 is given with its conserved first and last residue. D genes are given only for firm matches. The size entry is marked missing in some rows and otherwise reads once, few, many or a size class.

>TRBJ2-1|NA|TRBV9|TRBD2
CASSVGGGSSGRWDNEQFF
TGTGCCAGCAGCGTAGGAGGGGGCTCTAGCGGGAGGTGGGACAATGAGCAGTTCTTC
>TRBJ1-5|NA|TRBV5-5|TRBD1
CASSLAGTVLQHF
TGTGCCAGCAGCTTGGCCGGGACAGTTCTCCAGCATTTT
>TRBJ2-1|few|TRBV7-2|NA
CASSRPGAFEQFF
TGTGCCAGCAGTCGACCGGGAGCGTTTGAGCAGTTCTTC
>TRBJ1-5|NA|TRBV6-4|NA
CASALHWAWDQPQHF
TGTGCCAGCGCCCTGCATTGGGCCTGGGATCAGCCCCAGCATTTT
>TRBJ2-7|few|TRBV5-6|NA
CASSLGHWAAF
TGTGCCAGCAGCTTGGGACATTGGGCAGCCTTC
>TRBJ1-5|few|TRBV18|NA
CASSPPGGGNQPQHF
TGTGCCAGCTCACCACCTGGGGGGGGCAATCAGCCCCAGCATTTT
>TRBJ2-5|NA|TRBV15|NA
CATSGGYYEETQYF
TGTGCCACCAGCGGCGGATACTACGAAGAGACCCAGTACTTC
>TRBJ1-5|NA|TRBV6-1|TRBD1
CASSGRQAGGSGNQPQHF
TGTGCCAGCAGTGGTCGTCAGGCAGGGGGCTCGGGCAATCAGCCCCAGCATTTT
>TRBJ1-3|NA|TRBV2|NA
CASRLEGPGNTIYF
TGTGCCAGCAGGTTAGAGGGCCCTGGAAACACCATATATTTT
>TRBJ2-3|NA|TRBV10-1|TRBD2
CASSAPGLAGTDTQYF
TGCGCCAGCAGCGCCCCTGGACTAGCGGGCACAGATACGCAGTATTTT
>TRBJ1-2|NA|TRBV6-5|NA
CASSPHGAGHRGYTF
TGTGCCAGCAGTCCCCATGGGGCAGGGCACCGAGGCTACACCTTC
>TRBJ2-2|NA|TRBV14|NA
CASSSRSLPTGELFF
TGTGCCAGCAGCTCTCGGTCTCTCCCTACCGGGGAGCTGTTTTTT
>TRBJ2-5|NA|TRBV7-2|TRBD2
CASSFQLAGIQETQYF
TGTGCCAGCAGCTTCCAACTAGCGGGGATCCAAGAGACCCAGTACTTC
>TRBJ2-7|NA|TRBV7-6|TRBD1
CASSSGQGPYEQYF
TGTGCCAGCAGCTCAGGACAGGGGCCATACGAGCAGTACTTC
>TRBJ2-7|NA|TRBV6-5|TRBD1
CASSYSGTGPYEQYF
TGTGCCAGCAGTTACTCCGGGACAGGTCCCTACGAGCAGTACTTC
>TRBJ1-6|NA|TRBV27|TRBD1
CASSFIPRAQGAYNSPLHF
TGTGCCAGCAGTTTTATCCCCCGGGCACAGGGGGCCTATAATTCACCCCTCCACTTT
>TRBJ2-1|NA|TRBV27|NA
CASSFSGSYNEQFF
TGTGCCAGCAGTTTCAGCGGTTCCTACAATGAGCAGTTCTTC
>TRBJ1-5|NA|TRBV14|TRBD1
CASSQGQGANQPQHF
TGTGCCAGCAGCCAGGGACAGGGTGCAAATCAGCCCCAGCATTTT
>TRBJ2-7|NA|TRBV7-8|NA
CASSSAALGVRRSEQYF
TGTGCCAGCAGCTCAGCCGCATTGGGAGTGAGACGGTCCGAGCAGTACTTC
>TRBJ1-6|NA|TRBV7-9|NA
CSSSLAGGSYNSPLHF
TGTTCCAGCAGCTTAGCGGGGGGCTCCTATAATTCACCCCTCCACTTT
>TRBJ2-5|NA|TRBV5-1|TRBD2
CASSPARLAGETQYF
TGCGCCAGCAGCCCAGCTAGACTAGCCGGGGAGACCCAGTACTTC
>TRBJ1-5|NA|TRBV28|NA
CASSLSQGFNQPQHF
TGTGCCAGCAGTTTATCGCAGGGGTTCAATCAGCCCCAGCATTTT
>TRBJ1-1|NA|TRBV28|NA
CASSISSGVLNTEAFF
TGTGCCAGCTCTATTTCCTCGGGAGTATTGAACACTGAAGCTTTCTTT
>TRBJ2-7|few|TRBV28|TRBD2
CASGGGYEQYF
TGTGCCAGCGGGGGGGGTTACGAGCAGTACTTC
>TRBJ2-2|NA|TRBV2|TRBD2
CASRGSGGGTGELFF
TGTGCCAGCAGGGGTTCGGGAGGTGGCACCGGGGAGCTGTTTTTT
>TRBJ2-7|NA|TRBV7-2|NA
CASSLTSSYEQYF
TGTGCCAGCAGCTTAACTTCGTCCTACGAGCAGTACTTC
>TRBJ2-7|NA|TRBV28|TRBD2
CATNGGFIYEQYF
TGTGCCACCAACGGGGGGTTTATATACGAGCAGTACTTC
>TRBJ1-5|NA|TRBV28|NA
CACAQGSNQPQHF
TGTGCCTGCGCCCAGGGGTCAAATCAGCCCCAGCATTTT